The source of this T cell receptor beta chain is a study of blood T cell repertoires in COVID-19. Study details: Some COVID-19 samples were acute and others convalescent; all came from the United States, Italy and Spain.

Produced via immunoSEQ multiplex PCR; TCRdb's table is partial and in-frame only. The repertoire holds roughly 250,000 clones, with about 87% as singletons. The germline V gene has CDR1 SGHNT and CDR2 YYREEE (reference sequence). Deletions cut 2 bases from V and 0 bases from J, with 8 bases between. The CDR3 spans 14 residues. Cohort placement rested on clinical history that participants reported themselves. Before being deemed recovered, Cohort 3 donors had two negative PCRs, clearance, or symptom resolution. This receptor was taken from a woman in her forties or fifties who had recovered from COVID-19. Input material: PBMCs or T cells enriched from blood (not recorded which). The J gene is TRBJ2-5, the V gene TRBV5-4; D call uncertain. Here the CDR3 DNA reads TGTGCCAGCAGCTTTAGACGGGACCAAGAGACCCAGTACTTC. It codes for CASSFRRDQETQYF.